The 32 T cell receptor beta chains below were found in one sample sequenced in a study of blood T cell repertoires in COVID-19. The method was immunoSEQ multiplex PCR; TCRdb's version includes in-frame clones alone and lacks a portion of them. In the table there are 150,000 to 200,000 clones, about 88% of which are singletons. Sample: PBMCs or T cells enriched from blood (not recorded which). The source of these receptors is a woman between 18 and 29 years old who had recovered from COVID-19.

The rearrangement uses TRBV20-1 and TRBJ2-7; weak D call: TRBD2 (5 bases). Germline-derived CDR1 and CDR2 are DFQATT and SNEGSKA (reference sequence). V shed 5 bases and J shed 4 bases, with 9 bases lying between them. The CDR3 spans 11 residues. DNA of the CDR3: TGCAGTGCTGGCGGAGGTTACGAGCAGTACTTC. Translation: CSAGGGYEQYF.

The V gene is TRBV7-8, the J gene TRBJ1-5, with 7 bases aligning to TRBD1. V lost 4 bases to trimming and J lost 5 bases; unmatched junction nucleotides: 2. This CDR3 has 13 residues. CDR1 and CDR2 from the germline V gene are SGHVS and FQNEAQ. The CDR3 region is CASSYRGDQPQHF. In DNA form, the CDR3 reads TGTGCCAGCAGCTACAGGGGTGATCAGCCCCAGCATTTT.

The chain joins TRBV28 to TRBJ2-1, with 7 positions matching TRBD2. This CDR3 has 17 amino acids. Per the germline V gene, CDR1 is MDHEN and CDR2 is SYDVKM. V was clipped by 6 bases and J by 1 base; unmatched bases: 12. The CDR3 spells CASREASGYTSYNEQFF. The DNA for the CDR3 is TGTGCCAGCAGAGAGGCTAGCGGCTATACTTCCTACAATGAGCAGTTCTTC.

The V gene is TRBV29-1, the J gene TRBJ2-7; 9 nucleotides agree with TRBD2. Germline CDR1 SQVTM, CDR2 ANQGSEA. Losses at the gene ends were 6 bases for V and 3 bases for J; bases not matched to a gene: 18. This CDR3 comprises 17 residues. The CDR3 sequence is CSVQLGLAFSLNYEQYF. In nucleotides, the CDR3 is TGCAGCGTGCAATTGGGACTAGCTTTCTCATTAAACTACGAGCAGTACTTC.

The chain couples TRBV14 to TRBJ1-2; D is undetermined. Trimming shortened V by 2 bases and J by 6 bases, and 7 bases separated the two germline ends. The CDR3 is made up of 12 amino acids. Germline V gene lookup returns CDR1 SGHDN and CDR2 FVKESK. CDR3 region: CASSQTRDGYTF. The CDR3 DNA reads as TGTGCCAGCAGCCAAACGAGAGATGGCTACACCTTC.

The chain joins TRBV20-1 to TRBJ2-3; 7 bases align to TRBD2. The CDR3 is made up of 11 amino acids. The germline gives CDR1 DFQATT, CDR2 SNEGSKA (reference sequence). The V and J ends lost 6 bases and 14 bases, in that order; junction bases with no gene match: 11. The CDR3 loop is CSALKRDLWYF. CDR3 DNA sequence: TGCAGTGCCTTGAAGCGGGATCTTTGGTATTTT.

This clone was recorded once. The rearrangement links TRBV19 to TRBJ1-1, with D perhaps matching TRBD1 (5 bases). The germline gives CDR1 LNHDA, CDR2 SQIVND (reference sequence). The CDR3 spans 13 residues. The ends were cut back, 6 bases at V and 0 bases at J, with 8 bases in the middle. DNA of the CDR3: TGTGCCAGTAGCGGACAATTGAACACTGAAGCTTTCTTT. It specifies CASSGQLNTEAFF. Full variable domain (rest looked up from reference TRBV19 and TRBJ1-1): DGGITQSPKYLFRKEGQNVTLSCEQNLNHDAMYWYRQDPGQGLRLIYYSQIVNDFQKGDIAEGYSVSREKKESFPLTVTSAQKNPTAFYLCASSGQLNTEAFFGQGTRLTVV.

The chain couples TRBV28 to TRBJ1-1, with D unresolved. There are 13 residues in the CDR3. Germline CDR1 and CDR2: MDHEN and SYDVKM. V was shortened by 5 bases and J by 2 bases, with 9 bases between the two germline ends. The CDR3 sequence is CASSLDPNTEAFF. The CDR3 coding sequence is TGTGCCAGCAGTCTAGATCCTAACACTGAAGCTTTCTTT.

CDR3 DNA: TGTGCCACAACCGGGACAGGGACCACTGAAGCTTTCTTT. It specifies CATTGTGTTEAFF. This chain connects TRBV19 to TRBJ1-1, with 9 bases that match TRBD1. V shed 10 bases, J shed 4 bases, and the junction held 7 bases outside the gene matches. CDR1 LNHDA and CDR2 SQIVND come from the germline V gene (reference sequence). The CDR3 is 13 amino acids. Variable domain in full (rest from reference TRBV19 and TRBJ1-1): DGGITQSPKYLFRKEGQNVTLSCEQNLNHDAMYWYRQDPGQGLRLIYYSQIVNDFQKGDIAEGYSVSREKKESFPLTVTSAQKNPTAFYLCATTGTGTTEAFFGQGTRLTVV.

This clone was seen only a few times. V is TRBV9 and J is TRBJ2-3; 8 nucleotides line up with TRBD1. Per germline, CDR1 SGDLS and CDR2 YYNGEE. This CDR3 region has 20 residues. J was trimmed by 2 bases and V by 2 bases; bases with no gene match: 19. This CDR3 reads CASSVKPFLGQGTITDTQYF. CDR3 nucleotides: TGTGCCAGCAGCGTTAAACCTTTTCTCGGACAGGGAACAATCACAGATACGCAGTATTTT.

J is TRBJ1-5 and V is TRBV2; D is uncertain. The germline V gene encodes CDR1 SNHLY and CDR2 FYNNEI. CDR3 size: 13 residues. Trimming removed 7 bases at V and 6 bases at J, with 13 bases between. DNA for the CDR3: TGTGCCAGCAATTTTGATGGAGGTCAGCCCCAGCATTTT. Residues: CASNFDGGQPQHF.

The rearrangement uses TRBV2 and TRBJ2-2; possibly TRBD1 for D (6 bases). Germline V lookup: CDR1 SNHLY, CDR2 FYNNEI. The V and J ends lost 8 bases and 1 base respectively, with 11 bases between them. CDR3 size: 14 residues. For the CDR3, the DNA is TGTGCCAGCTCCCGGGACATGAACACCGGGGAGCTGTTTTTT. This translates into CASSRDMNTGELFF.

The chain combines TRBV5-1 with TRBJ2-7; 8 bases are a match to TRBD2. The CDR3 length is 14 residues. Losses at the gene ends were 3 bases for V and 2 bases for J; bases not matched to a gene: 4. Germline CDR1 and CDR2: SGHRS and YFSETQ. The CDR3: CASSSTGLAYEQYF. Here the CDR3 DNA reads TGCGCCAGCAGCTCAACGGGACTAGCCTACGAGCAGTACTTC. Using reference TRBV5-1 and TRBJ2-7 for the parts outside the CDR3, the full variable domain is KAGVTQTPRYLIKTRGQQVTLSCSPISGHRSVSWYQQTPGQGLQFLFEYFSETQRNKGNFPGRFSGRQFSNSRSEMNVSTLELGDSALYLCASSSTGLAYEQYFGPGTRLTVT.

A few counts support this clone. The gene calls are TRBV4-2 and TRBJ2-7, with 9 bases aligning to TRBD1. This CDR3 comprises 17 residues. CDR1 LGHNA and CDR2 YNFKEQ come from the germline V gene. After removal of 4 bases from V and 0 bases from J, the junction contained 10 bases not matched to a gene. The CDR3 nucleotides read TGTGCCAGCAGCCGAAATTCCGGGACAGGGAACTCCTACGAGCAGTACTTC. This codes for CASSRNSGTGNSYEQYF.

The V call is TRBV27, the J call TRBJ2-2; tentative D call: TRBD2 (5 bases). There are 13 residues in the CDR3. Germline V gene lookup returns CDR1 MNHEY and CDR2 SMNVEV (reference sequence). With 5 bases removed from V and 4 bases from J, the gap between germline ends came to 8 bases. In DNA form, the CDR3 reads TGTGCCAGCAGTGGGGAGAGCACCGGGGAGCTGTTTTTT. The encoded protein is CASSGESTGELFF.

V gene TRBV30 combines with J gene TRBJ2-6, with a tentative D call TRBD2 (6 bases). Germline V gene lookup returns CDR1 GTSNPN and CDR2 SVGIG (reference sequence). There are 14 residues in the CDR3. V shed 8 bases and J shed 0 bases, with 11 bases lying between them. CDR3 residues: CAAGPSSGANVLTF. DNA for the CDR3: TGTGCCGCGGGGCCGAGCTCTGGGGCCAACGTCCTGACTTTC.

The genes are TRBV4-1 and TRBJ2-1; 12 bases line up with TRBD2. CDR1 and CDR2 (germline): MGHRA, YSYEKL. After removal of 3 bases from V and 6 bases from J, the junction contained 3 bases not matched to a gene. This CDR3 has 15 amino acids. In DNA form, the CDR3 reads TGCGCCAGCAGCCAGCCACTAGCGGGGGGCAATGAGCAGTTCTTC. This gives the protein CASSQPLAGGNEQFF.

This clone showed up just a few times. The sample has other DNA sequences that encode this CDR3 too. The V call is TRBV7-9, the J call TRBJ1-1; D is undetermined. The CDR3 contains 13 residues. The V end was cut by 3 bases, the J end by 1 base, with 6 bases between. Germline CDR1 reads SEHNR; CDR2 reads FQNEAQ (reference sequence). The CDR3 loop is CASSFPGNTEAFF. In nucleotides, the CDR3 is TGTGCCAGCAGCTTCCCGGGGAACACTGAAGCTTTCTTT.

The chain links TRBV28 to TRBJ2-7; 8 bases match TRBD2. CDR1 and CDR2 from the germline V gene are MDHEN and SYDVKM. The CDR3 runs to 15 residues. J gave up 3 bases and V 6 bases, and 10 bases lay outside the gene matches. CDR3 nucleotides: TGTGCCAGCAGCACCTCGACTAGCGTCGTCTACGAGCAGTACTTC. This encodes CASSTSTSVVYEQYF.

The rearrangement links TRBV24-1 to TRBJ2-1; 9 bases agree with TRBD2. V dropped 0 bases and J dropped 10; count of bases not matched to a gene: 9. Per the germline V gene, CDR1 is KGHDR and CDR2 is SFDVKD. CDR3 length: 16 amino acids. CDR3 in DNA: TGTGCCACCAGTGATTTGTCGGGACTAGCAATCAAGGAGCAGTTCTTC. Translation: CATSDLSGLAIKEQFF.

The J gene is TRBJ2-2, the V gene TRBV3-1 (or the pseudogene TRBV3-2); D gene uncertain. The germline V and J ends were trimmed by 4 bases and 1 base, with 10 bases remaining between them. Germline lookup yields CDR1 LGHDT and CDR2 YNNKEL (reference sequence). The CDR3 runs to 15 residues. In nucleotides, the CDR3 is TGTGCCAGCAGCCGAAGACACCTGAACACCGGGGAGCTGTTTTTT. Encoded protein: CASSRRHLNTGELFF.

This clone was observed once. The J gene is TRBJ1-6, the V gene TRBV5-4; 8 bases match TRBD1. The CDR3 is made up of 14 amino acids. Germline V gene sequence: CDR1 SGHNT, CDR2 YYREEE (reference sequence). J lost 9 bases, V lost 4 bases, and 6 bases had no gene match. The chain's CDR3 is CASSPGQAGSPLHF. CDR3 nucleotides: TGTGCCAGCAGCCCGGGACAGGCGGGTTCACCCCTCCACTTT. The full variable domain, completed using reference TRBV5-4 and TRBJ1-6, is ETGVTQSPTHLIKTRGQQVTLRCSSQSGHNTVSWYQQALGQGPQFIFQYYREEENGRGNFPPRFSGLQFPNYSSELNVNALELDDSALYLCASSPGQAGSPLHFGNGTRLTVT.

The CDR3 DNA reads TGTGCCACCAGCAACCCACAAGAACCGGGACTAGCGTCCTACGAGCAGTACTTC. Its protein is CATSNPQEPGLASYEQYF. The genes are TRBV15 and TRBJ2-7; TRBD2 matches 10 bases. The CDR3 runs to 18 residues. Looked up from germline, CDR1 is LNHNV and CDR2 is YYDKDF (reference sequence). The J segment lost 1 base and the V segment lost 4 bases, leaving 13 bases of the junction unmatched.

The chain employs TRBV29-1 and TRBJ1-2; 10 bases match TRBD1. The CDR3 spans 13 residues. Germline loops: CDR1 SQVTM, CDR2 ANQGSEA. V lost 5 bases, J lost 4 bases, and 4 bases stayed unmatched. In nucleotides, the CDR3 is TGCAGCGTTCGGGACAGGGGATCCTATGGCTACACCTTC. This translates into CSVRDRGSYGYTF. The whole variable domain, filled in from reference TRBV29-1 and TRBJ1-2, reads SAVISQKPSRDICQRGTSLTIQCQVDSQVTMMFWYRQQPGQSLTLIATANQGSEATYESGFVIDKFPISRPNLTFSTLTVSNMSPEDSSIYLCSVRDRGSYGYTFGSGTRLTVV.

The V call is TRBV27, the J call TRBJ2-3; no definite D call. V was cut by 3 bases and J by 7 bases, with 11 bases left in between. Per germline, CDR1 MNHEY and CDR2 SMNVEV (reference sequence). The length of the CDR3 is 13 residues. The CDR3 here is CASSFQAQNTQYF. The CDR3 region has the DNA TGTGCCAGCAGTTTCCAGGCACAGAATACGCAGTATTTT.

The CDR3 loop reads CASSRLRTGIYEQYF. The CDR3 DNA follows: TGTGCCAGCAGCCGCCTCCGGACAGGGATCTACGAGCAGTACTTC. V usage is TRBV3-1 (or the pseudogene TRBV3-2) and J usage is TRBJ2-7, with TRBD1 matching 8 bases. This CDR3 comprises 15 residues. Germline assignment: CDR1 LGHDT and CDR2 YNNKEL (reference sequence). V shed 4 bases, J shed 3 bases, and the junction held 8 bases outside the gene matches.

The chain has TRBV5-4 and TRBJ1-2; 7 bases are shared with TRBD1. Germline loops: CDR1 SGHNT, CDR2 YYREEE (reference sequence). Trimming removed 1 base from V and 2 bases from J; junction bases left unmatched: 5. This CDR3 comprises 15 residues. The CDR3 region is CASSLNRGTNYGYTF. The DNA for the CDR3 is TGTGCCAGCAGCTTGAACAGGGGTACGAACTATGGCTACACCTTC.

The gene calls are TRBV28 and TRBJ1-2; 8 bases match TRBD1. Germline V gene data show CDR1 as MDHEN and CDR2 as SYDVKM. The CDR3 totals 16 residues. Trimming at V came to 4 bases and at J to 2 bases, leaving 9 bases not matched to a gene. CDR3 sequence: CASSSPGTGQNYGYTF. CDR3 bases: TGTGCCAGCAGTTCTCCCGGGACAGGCCAGAACTATGGCTACACCTTC.

This chain connects TRBV10-1 to TRBJ2-3; possibly TRBD1 for D (6 bases). This CDR3 has 14 amino acids. V was trimmed by 2 bases and J by 3 bases, leaving 9 bases between them. Germline assignment: CDR1 WNHNN and CDR2 SYGVQD (reference sequence). CDR3 coding DNA: TGCGCCAGCAGTGAGGACGGGACAACAGATACGCAGTATTTT. It specifies CASSEDGTTDTQYF.

The V and J genes are TRBV7-8 and TRBJ2-5; 8 positions match TRBD2. Losses at the gene ends were 2 bases for V and 1 base for J; bases not matched to a gene: 3. The CDR3 is made up of 15 amino acids. Germline CDR1 reads SGHVS; CDR2 reads FQNEAQ. As DNA, the CDR3 is TGTGCCAGCAGCTTATTAGCGGGGCCCCAAGAGACCCAGTACTTC. The encoded protein is CASSLLAGPQETQYF.

This clone appeared a few times. V and J are TRBV5-6 and TRBJ1-2; D is uncertain. This CDR3 is built from 13 residues. V was shortened by 4 bases and J by 4 bases, with 11 bases between the two germline ends. Per germline, CDR1 SGHDT and CDR2 YYEEEE. CDR3 nucleotide sequence: TGTGCCAGCAGCCCAGAAAATCTCTATGGCTACACCTTC. Translation: CASSPENLYGYTF. Supplemented by reference TRBV5-6 and TRBJ1-2, the full variable domain reads DAGVTQSPTHLIKTRGQQVTLRCSPKSGHDTVSWYQQALGQGPQFIFQYYEEEERQRGNFPDRFSGHQFPNYSSELNVNALLLGDSALYLCASSPENLYGYTFGSGTRLTVV.

V usage is TRBV7-9 and J usage is TRBJ2-7, with 7 bases that match TRBD2. V was pared by 5 bases and J by 2 bases, with 6 bases of the junction left unmatched. The CDR3 has 14 residues. Germline values: CDR1 SEHNR, CDR2 FQNEAQ (reference sequence). CDR3 sequence (DNA): TGTGCCAGCAGCCCCCCTAGCGGCACCTACGAGCAGTACTTC. The encoded protein is CASSPPSGTYEQYF.